The T cell receptor beta chain described here comes from a study of early T cells in non-severe SARS-CoV-2 infection. Findings and limits, study-wide: Database matching using VDJdb favored anti-spike CD8 responses, with private and CD4 specificities left missing.

CDR3 size: 13 residues. V lost 10 bases and J 4 bases, leaving 14 bases between the germline ends. Germline assignment: CDR1 MNHNS and CDR2 SASEGT. As for this clonotype: The target antigen is unknown.

Researchers tagged individual cDNA molecules with unique molecular identifiers. TCRdb itself ran the 5' RACE reads through MiXCR, one entry per CDR3 protein. This table holds approximately 69,000 distinct CDR3 sequences, roughly an eighth found once. The V gene is TRBV6-1, the J gene TRBJ2-1; D not certain. Source: whole blood, taken at baseline. The origin of this receptor is an adult who was a healthcare worker with PCR-confirmed SARS-CoV-2 infection or an uninfected control (not recorded which). CDR3 protein: CAINPPIYNEQFF. The DNA for the CDR3 is TGTGCCATCAACCCACCCATTTACAATGAGCAGTTCTTC.